This T cell receptor (beta chain) comes out of a study of beta chain features in type 1 diabetes. The study's findings and limits: Patients with Type 1 diabetes showed moderately but significantly shorter TCRB CDR3s in all four CD4+ subsets. Insertions at VDJ junctions were less frequent in type 1 diabetes patients. These patients also deleted more nucleotides at the same junctions. A closer apparent resemblance between naive, central memory and Treg TCRB repertoires was seen in patients than in healthy donors. PCR might favor shorter templates, equally in patients and controls.

In its sample, this clone was seen a few times. Its antigen is not identified. Isolated RNA was reverse transcribed in full, so expressed TCRB transcripts were sequenced. TCRdb's table, derived via immunoSEQ multiplex PCR, lists solely in-frame clones and lacks some. The table lists 970,000 or so clones, roughly 16% of them singletons, with about 0.025% in the top ten. This CDR3 region has 15 residues. CDR1 and CDR2 from the germline V gene are SGDLS and YYNGEE. V lost 0 bases to trimming and J lost 9 bases, with 16 bases between them. This rearrangement joins TRBV9 to TRBJ2-1, with D uncertain. The TCR comes from a woman aged 18-30 years in good health. The sequencing input was naive CD4+ T cells from blood. The CDR3 region is CASSVGPQAPGEQFF. The CDR3 DNA follows: TGTGCCAGCAGCGTAGGCCCCCAGGCACCCGGTGAGCAGTTCTTC.